This passage covers 5 T cell receptor beta chains from one sample sequenced in a study of early T cells in non-severe SARS-CoV-2 infection. One entry per CDR3 protein, called by TCRdb with MiXCR from the 5' RACE reads. The sample lists nearly 110,000 distinct CDR3 sequences, more than 9.5% occurring once. Sequencing was done on a sample of whole blood. The receptors originated from an adult who was a healthcare worker with PCR-confirmed SARS-CoV-2 infection or an uninfected control (not recorded which).

This CDR3 is CSASKGAEQFF. DNA of the CDR3: TGCAGTGCTAGTAAGGGGGCCGAGCAGTTCTTC. The chain joins TRBV20-1 to TRBJ2-1; TRBD1 matches at 7 bases. Germline V lookup: CDR1 DFQATT, CDR2 SNEGSKA (reference sequence). This CDR3 has 11 residues. J gave up 10 bases and V 3 bases, and 3 bases lay outside the gene matches.

Ten or more counts support this clonotype. The rearrangement links TRBV29-1 to TRBJ2-3; 8 bases match TRBD2. There are 14 residues in the CDR3. The ends lost 6 bases at V and 3 bases at J; junction bases unmatched: 8. CDR1 and CDR2 (germline): SQVTM, ANQGSEA. The CDR3 is CSVVGTSRTDTQYF. The CDR3, as DNA: TGCAGCGTGGTCGGGACTAGTCGGACAGATACGCAGTATTTT.

This clonotype was found a few times. The chain recombines TRBV10-3 with TRBJ2-5, with D possibly TRBD2 on 6 matching bases. With 11 bases removed from V and 1 base from J, the gap between germline ends came to 11 bases. Germline V gives CDR1 ENHRY, CDR2 SYGVKD. This CDR3 has 12 residues. The CDR3 nucleotides read TGTGCCGCCGGGACTCCCCAAGAGACCCAGTACTTC. It codes for CAAGTPQETQYF.

This clonotype was seen many times. This chain connects TRBV21-1 to TRBJ1-4; TRBD1 was called by the table and not checked on the DNA. TRBV21-1 is described as a pseudogene. The CDR3 length is 14 residues. The CDR3 protein is CASSSGPPAEKLFF. CDR3 nucleotide sequence: TGTGCCAGCTCTTCCGGTCCGCCCGCCGAAAAACTGTTTTTT.

In its sample, this clonotype was seen many times. The chain couples TRBV6-5 to TRBJ2-3; 11 nucleotides match TRBD2. Germline CDR1 and CDR2: MNHEY and SVGAGI. The CDR3 covers 15 residues. With 4 bases clipped from V and 6 bases from J, the junction kept 6 bases outside the gene matches. The CDR3 sequence: CASSFSGREVDTQYF. The CDR3, as DNA: TGTGCCAGCAGTTTTAGCGGGAGGGAGGTCGATACGCAGTATTTT.